This T cell receptor beta chain appears in the sequencing data of a study of OX40 agonist ivuxolimab in advanced cancers. Study context: Patients treated during dose escalation were battling hepatocellular carcinoma, melanoma, renal cell or head and neck cancer. A male proportion of 82.7% was recorded, with mean age roughly 60 years and range about 20 to 85. Partial responses were achieved by three patients, of whom one had hepatocellular carcinoma and two had cutaneous melanoma.

Profiled with immunoSEQ multiplex PCR; TCRdb holds only in-frame clones, not every one. The repertoire holds approximately 62,000 clones, 88% seen once, with about 4.8% in the top ten. About this clone itself: Its cognate antigen is unknown.

The CDR3 is made up of 13 amino acids. CDR1 MNHEY and CDR2 SVGAGI come from the germline V gene. V was trimmed by 5 bases and J by 7 bases, leaving 15 bases between them. Study-wide findings and caveats: Dosing at 0.1 to 3.0 mg/kg was accompanied by clonal expansion of CD4+ and CD8+ blood T cells by week 6.

Sequences were derived from CD4+ or CD8+ T cells sorted from blood, sampled in a trial of the OX40 agonist ivuxolimab. The clonotype was recovered from an adult with an advanced solid tumor such as melanoma, head and neck, liver or kidney cancer. The J gene is TRBJ2-7, the V gene TRBV6-5; D unresolved. The CDR3 DNA reads TGTGCCAGCAGTGATACCCTAATAGAGGAGCAGTACTTC. This codes for CASSDTLIEEQYF.